The 20 T cell receptor beta chains below were found in one sample sequenced in a study of blood T cell repertoires in COVID-19 (dated by TCRdb to the early 2020s). The library was generated by the immunoSEQ multiplex PCR assay. Imported from immuneACCESS, the table was reduced by TCRdb to in-frame sequences with V and J called. These copies leave out some clones; in studies compared against another copy, an unresolved V gene accounts for under half, and the cause of the remainder is not known. In all, the sample holds 400,000 or so clones, and around 90% of those were seen once. The biggest ten clones account for 0.7% to 0.85% of the sample. Sequencing used peripheral blood. These receptors all come from a man aged 18 to 29 with COVID-19, enrolled during active disease.

The genes are TRBV5-8 and TRBJ2-1, with D possibly TRBD1 on 5 matching bases. Germline V gene lookup returns CDR1 SGHTS and CDR2 YDEGEE. CDR3 length: 15 residues. Trimming shortened V by 0 bases and J by 4 bases, and 11 bases separated the two germline ends. The CDR3 DNA reads TGTGCCAGCAGCTTGGGCAAGGACACTTACAATGAGCAGTTCTTC. It is translated as CASSLGKDTYNEQFF.

The chain is built from TRBV23-1 and TRBJ2-7, with a tentative D call TRBD1 (6 bases). TRBV23-1 has ORF status, its function being uncertain. Trimming removed 8 bases from V and 3 bases from J, with 14 bases in between. This CDR3 has 13 amino acids. The CDR3 nucleotides read TGCGCCAGCGTGAGACAGGTGAACTACGAGCAGTACTTC. Translated: CASVRQVNYEQYF.

This chain connects TRBV5-1 to TRBJ2-7, with 7 bases fitting TRBD1. The length of the CDR3 is 13 residues. In germline, CDR1 is SGHRS, CDR2 YFSETQ. With 0 bases clipped from V and 5 bases from J, the junction kept 2 bases outside the gene matches. This CDR3 is CASSLDRGHEQYF. In DNA form, the CDR3 reads TGCGCCAGCAGCTTGGACAGGGGACACGAGCAGTACTTC.

The rearrangement uses TRBV11-2 and TRBJ2-2; 8 nucleotides align to TRBD2. Germline V gene lookup returns CDR1 SGHAT and CDR2 FQNNGV. The length of the CDR3 is 14 residues. V lost 11 bases, J lost 5 bases, and 10 bases stayed unmatched. CDR3 coding DNA: TGTGCCGGCAAGCGGGCGGGGGGAACCGGGGAGCTGTTTTTT. Protein sequence: CAGKRAGGTGELFF.

The gene calls are TRBV3-1 (or the pseudogene TRBV3-2) and TRBJ1-1, with D unresolved. Germline lookup yields CDR1 LGHDT and CDR2 YNNKEL (reference sequence). The CDR3 extends over 14 amino acids. V was trimmed by 4 bases and J by 4 bases, leaving 13 bases between them. The CDR3 coding sequence is TGTGCCAGCAGCCCACACGGGGAGGGCACTGAAGCTTTCTTT. Amino acid sequence: CASSPHGEGTEAFF.

This chain links TRBV6-5 with TRBJ2-2, with D perhaps TRBD1 (6 bases). V was trimmed by 6 bases and J by 7 bases, leaving 12 bases between them. Germline CDR1 MNHEY, CDR2 SVGAGI. CDR3 length: 13 amino acids. CDR3 nucleotide sequence: TGTGCCAGCAGACGTACAGGGCACGGGGAGCTGTTTTTT. Protein sequence: CASRRTGHGELFF.

The chain is built from TRBV6-5 and TRBJ1-1, with 9 bases aligning to TRBD1. CDR3 length equals 14 residues. Losses at the gene ends were 7 bases for V and 4 bases for J; bases not matched to a gene: 7. CDR1 MNHEY and CDR2 SVGAGI come from the germline V gene. CDR3 sequence reads: CASTPDRGSTEAFF. CDR3 nucleotides: TGTGCCAGCACTCCAGACAGGGGGAGCACTGAAGCTTTCTTT.

The V call is TRBV11-2, the J call TRBJ2-7, with 8 bases fitting TRBD2. Trimming removed 5 bases from V and 2 bases from J; junction bases left unmatched: 11. Germline CDR1 is SGHAT and CDR2 is FQNNGV. This CDR3 spans 16 amino acids. CDR3 in amino acids: CASSEQGGRKPYEQYF. The CDR3, as DNA: TGTGCCAGCAGCGAGCAAGGCGGGAGGAAGCCCTACGAGCAGTACTTC.

V gene TRBV28 combines with J gene TRBJ2-2; TRBD2 matches at 14 bases. The CDR3 consists of 20 residues. V gave up 6 bases and J gave up 0 bases; unmatched junction bases: 12. Germline CDR1 is MDHEN and CDR2 is SYDVKM. As DNA, the CDR3 is TGTGCCAGCAGGGGGAGACTAGCGGGAGGGATAAAAACGAACACCGGGGAGCTGTTTTTT. Its protein product is CASRGRLAGGIKTNTGELFF.

This sequence joins TRBV6-6 and TRBJ2-5, with D uncertain. CDR3 size: 14 residues. Germline V CDR1 and CDR2: MNHNY, SVGAGI (reference sequence). Between the trimmed V and J ends, which lost 4 bases and 5 bases, there was a span of 14 bases. Written as DNA, the CDR3 is TGTGCCAGCAGTTCCCTCACAGATCTGGAGACCCAGTACTTC. It yields the protein CASSSLTDLETQYF.

This clone was picked up a small number of times. The sample carries other DNA sequences with the same CDR3. J is TRBJ2-7 and V is TRBV6-5, with TRBD1 matching 12 bases. CDR3 size: 15 residues. The junction had 4 bases not matched to a gene; V was cut back by 6 bases and J by 1 base. Germline-derived CDR1 and CDR2 are MNHEY and SVGAGI. The CDR3 spells CASSPGQGASYEQYF. The CDR3 nucleotides are TGTGCCAGCAGCCCGGGACAGGGGGCTTCCTACGAGCAGTACTTC.

The chain is built from TRBV11-2 and TRBJ2-2, with D possibly TRBD2 on 6 matching bases. The CDR3 is 16 amino acids. In germline, CDR1 is SGHAT, CDR2 FQNNGV. V was trimmed by 6 bases and J by 8 bases, leaving 22 bases between them. The CDR3 here is CASRSTGTQRMGELFF. The CDR3 nucleotides read TGTGCCAGCAGGAGTACCGGGACTCAGAGGATGGGGGAGCTGTTTTTT.

DNA of the CDR3: TGTGCCAGCAGCTTGGATGTGGCAGGTAGCCAAGAGACCCAGTACTTC. It yields the protein CASSLDVAGSQETQYF. This chain connects TRBV5-4 to TRBJ2-5; D unclear. The ends were cut back, 0 bases at V and 1 base at J, with 13 bases in the middle. The CDR3 runs to 16 residues. The germline CDR1 and CDR2 sequences are SGHNT and YYREEE (reference sequence).

The V call is TRBV7-9, the J call TRBJ2-7; D remains unclear. The CDR3 totals 16 residues. The germline V gene has CDR1 SEHNR and CDR2 FQNEAQ (reference sequence). With 1 base removed from V and 1 base from J, the gap between germline ends came to 14 bases. The CDR3 sequence is CASSLGRKTGSYEQYF. The DNA of the CDR3 is TGTGCCAGCAGCTTAGGTCGGAAGACTGGTTCCTACGAGCAGTACTTC.

The CDR3 reads CASSSDRTGGELFF. CDR3 in DNA: TGTGCCAGCAGTTCGGACAGGACGGGCGGGGAGCTGTTTTTT. The V gene is TRBV6-5, the J gene TRBJ2-2; TRBD1 aligns across 7 bases. The CDR3 runs to 14 residues. The germline gives CDR1 MNHEY, CDR2 SVGAGI. J gave up 7 bases and V 4 bases, and 6 bases lay outside the gene matches.

This chain's CDR3 is CASSISGAGYTF. DNA for the CDR3: TGTGCCAGTAGTATATCAGGGGCTGGCTACACCTTC. J is TRBJ1-2 and V is TRBV19, with D maybe TRBD1 (6 bases). The germline gives CDR1 LNHDA, CDR2 SQIVND (reference sequence). The CDR3 runs to 12 residues. V lost 2 bases, J lost 7 bases, and 8 bases lay in between.

This chain links TRBV9 with TRBJ2-3; 10 bases are shared with TRBD2. V trimming: 3 bases; J trimming: 8 bases; junction bases outside the gene matches: 12. Germline assignment: CDR1 SGDLS and CDR2 YYNGEE. This CDR3 is 16 amino acids long. The CDR3 DNA is TGTGCCAGCAGCGCCGAAGCGGGGGGGCCTGCCGGTACGCAGTATTTT. This gives the protein CASSAEAGGPAGTQYF.

This chain links TRBV6-6 with TRBJ1-3; unclear D gene. V lost 0 bases to trimming and J lost 8 bases, with 17 bases between them. Germline assignment: CDR1 MNHNY and CDR2 SVGAGI (reference sequence). This CDR3 has 16 amino acids. CDR3 loop: CASSYSNRPSPDTIYF. In DNA form, the CDR3 reads TGTGCCAGCAGTTACTCTAACCGCCCTTCTCCGGACACCATATATTTT.

This clone has only a few counts. J is TRBJ1-3 and V is TRBV4-2; no reliable D call. This CDR3 spans 17 amino acids. Germline CDR1 reads LGHNA; CDR2 reads YNFKEQ. V was clipped by 3 bases and J by 0 bases, with 15 bases between them. The chain's CDR3 is CASSQLDTLGSGNTIYF. Written as DNA, the CDR3 is TGTGCCAGCAGCCAGTTAGACACGCTCGGCTCTGGAAACACCATATATTTT.

V is TRBV4-1 and J is TRBJ2-2, with 8 nucleotides matching TRBD2. CDR1 is MGHRA and CDR2 is YSYEKL in the germline V gene. Germline trimming cut 0 bases from V and 5 bases from J; bases unmatched to any gene: 14. This CDR3 region has 19 residues. The CDR3 spells CASSQEFSGGAGGTGELFF. In nucleotides, the CDR3 is TGCGCCAGCAGCCAAGAATTCTCCGGGGGGGCGGGTGGAACCGGGGAGCTGTTTTTT.